Below, 21 T cell receptor beta chains from the same sample are listed, as sequenced in a study of T cells after yellow fever vaccination. Via MiXCR, TCRdb re-called the 5' RACE reads, giving one row per CDR3 protein. Here the sample spans some 54,000 distinct CDR3 sequences, about 6.6% being singletons. The source was CD8+ T cells not binding an NS4B(214-222) dextramer, sorted from PBMCs, collected 45 days after the first yellow fever vaccination. Receptors originate from a man between 18 and 35 years old who received the YFV17D yellow fever vaccine.

For this clonotype: Given a much more abundant clone one base away, this may be a read error. This rearrangement joins TRBV12-3 or TRBV12-4 to TRBJ2-2; TRBD2 is a possible D gene (6 bases). The ends were cut back, 10 bases at V and 4 bases at J, with 16 bases in the middle. This CDR3 has 14 amino acids. CDR3 amino acids: CANQYMGGTGELFF. The CDR3 DNA is TGTGCCAACCAATACATGGGGGGCACCGGGGAGCTGTTTTTT.

The sample holds a few counts of this clonotype. The chain links TRBV10-3 to TRBJ1-2; D may be TRBD1 (6 bases). CDR3 length equals 13 residues. Trimming cost V 5 bases and J 6 bases, with 13 bases left between them. CDR1 and CDR2 from the germline V gene are ENHRY and SYGVKD. Here the CDR3 reads CAISYRERDGYTF. The CDR3 region has the DNA TGTGCCATCAGTTACAGGGAGAGGGATGGCTACACCTTC.

This clonotype was seen more than once but under ten times. The chain combines TRBV6-2 or TRBV6-3 with TRBJ2-2; no reliable D call. The CDR3 spans 12 residues. The V gene's germline CDR1 is MNHEY and CDR2 SVGEGT. Trimming removed 4 bases at V and 4 bases at J, with 4 bases between. The CDR3 DNA follows: TGTGCCAGCAGTTCTCCCACCGGGGAGCTGTTTTTT. Protein: CASSSPTGELFF.

The chain couples TRBV19 to TRBJ2-5; 7 nucleotides match TRBD1. V lost 5 bases to trimming and J lost 5 bases; unmatched junction nucleotides: 8. Germline-derived CDR1 and CDR2 are LNHDA and SQIVND (reference sequence). CDR3 length: 14 residues. The CDR3 here is CASSAHRGRETQYF. The CDR3 DNA is TGTGCCAGTAGTGCCCACAGGGGACGCGAGACCCAGTACTTC.

In this sample, this clonotype turned up a few times. V and J are TRBV20-1 and TRBJ2-7; D possibly corresponds to TRBD1 (5 bases). V lost 3 bases to trimming and J lost 6 bases, with 15 bases between them. The CDR3 covers 13 residues. CDR1 is DFQATT, CDR2 SNEGSKA, per germline (reference sequence). Written as DNA, the CDR3 is TGCAGTGCTAGGTTCGCAGGGTGGGTCGAGCAGTACTTC. Its protein is CSARFAGWVEQYF.

In its sample, this clonotype was seen many times. The V gene is TRBV29-1, the J gene TRBJ2-1; D perhaps matches TRBD2 (7 bases). The ends were cut back, 2 bases at V and 9 bases at J, with 23 bases in the middle. Germline CDR1 SQVTM, CDR2 ANQGSEA. The CDR3 is 16 residues long. The CDR3 region has the DNA TGCAGCGTTGAAAAGGCAGGGGAGGGTGAAGATCTTGAGCAGTTCTTC. Protein: CSVEKAGEGEDLEQFF.

This clonotype was seen ten or more times. This sequence joins TRBV20-1 and TRBJ2-1; D might be TRBD2 (6 bases). V lost 3 bases and J lost 5, with 11 bases in between. The germline CDR1 and CDR2 sequences are DFQATT and SNEGSKA (reference sequence). The CDR3 has 13 residues. The CDR3 loop is CSASGDSDNEQFF. CDR3 DNA: TGCAGTGCTAGTGGGGACTCAGACAATGAGCAGTTCTTC.

V gene TRBV27 combines with J gene TRBJ2-7, with D perhaps matching TRBD2 (6 bases). This CDR3 is 16 amino acids long. Germline V gives CDR1 MNHEY, CDR2 SMNVEV (reference sequence). The CDR3 DNA sequence: TGTGCCAGCTTGGGGGGACTGCCAATAATCTCCTACGAGCAGAACGTC. Its translation is CASLGGLPIISYEQNV.

This rearrangement joins TRBV5-1 to TRBJ2-1; D unclear. V was cut by 1 base and J by 6 bases, with 8 bases left in between. The CDR3 is 13 residues long. Germline V CDR1 and CDR2: SGHRS, YFSETQ. Here the CDR3 DNA reads TGCGCCAGCAGCTTGCGGGTGGGCAATGAGCAGTTCTTC. Protein sequence: CASSLRVGNEQFF.

The chain couples TRBV6-5 to TRBJ1-6; no clear D gene. The V gene's germline CDR1 is MNHEY and CDR2 SVGAGI. V dropped 4 bases and J dropped 14 bases, with 21 bases sitting between them. The CDR3 loop spans 15 amino acids. CDR3 in amino acids: CASSLTGSAELSLHF. In DNA form, the CDR3 reads TGTGCCAGCAGTTTAACCGGGTCTGCGGAGTTGTCCCTCCACTTT.

This clonotype has more than one count but fewer than ten. The chain couples TRBV5-1 to TRBJ2-3, with TRBD2 matching over 7 bases. Trimming cost V 0 bases and J 1 base; bases outside gene matches: 8. Germline assignment: CDR1 SGHRS and CDR2 YFSETQ. The CDR3 totals 17 residues. This chain's CDR3 is CASSLEGLTSGTDTQYF. The CDR3 coding sequence is TGCGCCAGCAGCTTGGAGGGGCTTACTAGCGGCACAGATACGCAGTATTTT.

This clonotype was observed many times. The chain employs TRBV12-3 or TRBV12-4 and TRBJ2-6, with D perhaps TRBD1 (6 bases). This CDR3 has 16 amino acids. Trimming pared 5 bases from V and 3 bases from J, leaving 14 bases between. The CDR3 loop reads CASSADTGYGANVLTF. The DNA for the CDR3 is TGTGCCAGCAGTGCCGACACAGGGTATGGGGCCAACGTCCTGACTTTC.

This chain connects TRBV7-9 to TRBJ2-7; D not certain. CDR3 length: 11 amino acids. V shed 0 bases and J shed 5 bases, with 2 bases lying between them. The germline V gene encodes CDR1 SEHNR and CDR2 FQNEAQ (reference sequence). The DNA for the CDR3 is TGTGCCAGCAGCTTAGCCCACGAGCAGTACTTC. This gives the protein CASSLAHEQYF.

This clonotype was counted only a few times. The V call is TRBV7-9, the J call TRBJ1-1; D gene unclear. The CDR3 spans 12 residues. V lost 3 bases to trimming and J lost 2 bases, with 4 bases between them. CDR1 SEHNR and CDR2 FQNEAQ come from the germline V gene (reference sequence). DNA of the CDR3: TGTGCCAGCAGCTTGGATAACACTGAAGCTTTCTTT. Translated: CASSLDNTEAFF.

This clonotype was observed at least ten times. This rearrangement joins TRBV27 to TRBJ2-1, with 7 bases that match TRBD1. Trimming took 3 bases from V and 7 from J; bases not matched to a gene: 12. Germline V CDR1 and CDR2: MNHEY, SMNVEV (reference sequence). The CDR3 runs to 16 residues. The CDR3 DNA sequence: TGTGCCAGCAGTTTCTTGGCGACAGGGTATAGGAATGAGCAGTTCTTC. As protein: CASSFLATGYRNEQFF.

The chain employs TRBV5-1 and TRBJ1-2; D might be TRBD1 (5 bases). Looked up from germline, CDR1 is SGHRS and CDR2 is YFSETQ. This CDR3 has 17 amino acids. Trimming left V 0 bases short and J 2 bases short, with 17 bases between. This chain's CDR3 is CASSLEAFGTSNYGYTF. The DNA of the CDR3 is TGCGCCAGCAGCTTGGAAGCTTTTGGGACTTCAAACTATGGCTACACCTTC.

J is TRBJ2-1 and V is TRBV4-1, with D possibly called TRBD1 or TRBD2 (5 bases each). The germline gives CDR1 MGHRA, CDR2 YSYEKL. This CDR3 is built from 18 residues. The V and J ends lost 0 bases and 0 bases respectively, with 15 bases between them. The CDR3 nucleotides read TGCGCCAGCAGCCAAGAGAGGGGCGAGGGGAGCTCCTACAATGAGCAGTTCTTC. Its protein is CASSQERGEGSSYNEQFF.

This clonotype was recorded many times. The rearrangement joins TRBV7-2 to TRBJ2-5; TRBD1 agrees at 7 bases. V was pared by 0 bases and J by 2 bases, with 3 bases of the junction left unmatched. The CDR3 spans 15 residues. Germline assignment: CDR1 SGHTA and CDR2 FQGNSA. The CDR3 loop is CASSLATDRQETQYF. DNA for the CDR3: TGTGCCAGCAGCTTAGCAACGGACAGGCAAGAGACCCAGTACTTC.

This clonotype has just a few counts. The chain employs TRBV12-3 or TRBV12-4 and TRBJ1-5; TRBD1 matches at 9 bases. This CDR3 contains 14 residues. V was pared by 6 bases and J by 1 base, with 1 base of the junction left unmatched. DNA of the CDR3: TGTGCCAGCAGGACAGGGGGAAGCAATCAGCCCCAGCATTTT. This encodes CASRTGGSNQPQHF.

This clonotype was observed a handful of times. The genes are TRBV9 and TRBJ2-2; TRBD2 aligns across 8 bases. Germline CDR1 is SGDLS and CDR2 is YYNGEE. The CDR3 length is 16 residues. V shed 4 bases, J shed 0 bases, and the junction held 5 bases outside the gene matches. The CDR3 loop is CASSHPAGANTGELFF. The CDR3 DNA is TGTGCCAGCAGCCACCCAGCGGGGGCGAACACCGGGGAGCTGTTTTTT.

This clonotype was picked up many times. The gene calls are TRBV11-2 and TRBJ2-1, with D hard to call. The CDR3 is made up of 12 amino acids. V was trimmed by 0 bases and J by 12 bases, leaving 9 bases between them. Germline CDR1 SGHAT, CDR2 FQNNGV. Here the CDR3 DNA reads TGTGCCAGCAGCTTAGACTCCGCTGGGCAGTTCTTC. Encoded protein: CASSLDSAGQFF.